A few counts support the clone carrying this TCR beta chain. No antigen is known for it. A much more abundant neighbour one base away suggests this may be a read error. The conserved phenylalanine or tryptophan normally closing the CDR3 is absent here, so this likely arose from a read error. Using its own MiXCR run on the PCR reads, TCRdb lists one record per CDR3 protein. The table lists approximately 500,000 distinct CDR3 sequences, around a fifth of them singletons, with 0.7% to 1% in the top ten. This sample was included in a study of molecular identifiers for immune sequencing clone quantification. Study results and caveats: Identical TCR molecules can share a barcode, and this sharing could underestimate highly expanded clone sizes. Over 99% of CMV-specific effector molecules, but under 1% of naive ones, were in clones above 20 copies.

Naive CD8 T cells were picked out by sorting for CD8+CD4-CCR7+CD45RA+. V was trimmed by 0 bases and J by 5 bases, leaving 10 bases between them. Germline V lookup: CDR1 LGHNA, CDR2 YSLEER. The length of the CDR3 is 14 residues. This TCR derives from a human donor in good health. Some libraries in this study had Jurkat cell RNA spiked in. This chain joins TRBV4-3 and TRBJ1-1; D ambiguous. Sequenced material: naive CD8+ T cells from blood, with Jurkat cell RNA spiked in. Indicated subset: FACS-sorted CD8+CD4-CCR7+CD45RA+ naive T cells. The chain's CDR3 is CASSQDSEVTEAFL. DNA for the CDR3: TGCGCCAGCAGCCAAGATTCGGAGGTGACTGAAGCTTTCTTG.